This T cell receptor beta chain was retrieved from a study of blood T cell repertoires in COVID-19. On the study more broadly: The United States, Italy and Spain supplied acute and convalescent COVID-19 samples. Nucleic acid was either cDNA or gDNA, and it came from T cells, B-cell-depleted T cells, or PBMCs.

Clones were sequenced by immunoSEQ multiplex PCR, and TCRdb holds only the in-frame ones, with some missing. The table lists some 230,000 clones, under 90% of them singletons, with approximately 5% in the top ten. Germline assignment: CDR1 MNHEY and CDR2 SMNVEV (reference sequence). CDR3 length: 15 residues. V lost 6 bases, J lost 2 bases, and 14 bases lay in between. The origin of this receptor is a woman aged 55-69 years who had recovered from COVID-19. The material sequenced was peripheral blood. This chain uses TRBV27 with TRBJ1-5; D call uncertain. CDR3 amino acids: CASSSGSLGNQPQHF. CDR3 nucleotides: TGTGCCAGCAGCTCCGGTAGTCTCGGCAATCAGCCCCAGCATTTT.